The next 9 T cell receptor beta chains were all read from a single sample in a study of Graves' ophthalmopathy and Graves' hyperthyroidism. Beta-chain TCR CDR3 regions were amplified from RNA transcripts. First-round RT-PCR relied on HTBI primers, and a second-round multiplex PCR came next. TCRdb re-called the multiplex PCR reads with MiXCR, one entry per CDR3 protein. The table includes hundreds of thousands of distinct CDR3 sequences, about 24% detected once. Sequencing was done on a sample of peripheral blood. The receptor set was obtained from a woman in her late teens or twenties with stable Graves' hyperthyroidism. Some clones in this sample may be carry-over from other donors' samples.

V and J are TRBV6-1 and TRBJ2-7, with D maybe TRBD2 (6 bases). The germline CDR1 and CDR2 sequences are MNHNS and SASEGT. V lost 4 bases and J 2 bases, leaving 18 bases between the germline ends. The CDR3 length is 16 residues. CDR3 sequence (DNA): TGTGCCAGCAGTGTATTGGGAGGCCAGGCAGCCTACGAGCAGTACTTC. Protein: CASSVLGGQAAYEQYF.

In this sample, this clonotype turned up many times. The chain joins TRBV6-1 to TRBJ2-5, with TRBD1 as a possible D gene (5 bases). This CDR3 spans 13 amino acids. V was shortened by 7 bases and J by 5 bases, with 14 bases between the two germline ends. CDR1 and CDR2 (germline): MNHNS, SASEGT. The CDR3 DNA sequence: TGTGCCAGCACCAAACCGGACACGGAGACCCAGTACTTC. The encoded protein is CASTKPDTETQYF.

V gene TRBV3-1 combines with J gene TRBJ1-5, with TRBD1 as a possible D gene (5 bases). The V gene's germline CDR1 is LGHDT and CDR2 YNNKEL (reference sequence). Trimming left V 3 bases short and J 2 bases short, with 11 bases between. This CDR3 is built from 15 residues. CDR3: CASSQSGRGNQPQHF. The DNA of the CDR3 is TGTGCCAGCAGCCAGTCGGGACGGGGCAATCAGCCCCAGCATTTT.

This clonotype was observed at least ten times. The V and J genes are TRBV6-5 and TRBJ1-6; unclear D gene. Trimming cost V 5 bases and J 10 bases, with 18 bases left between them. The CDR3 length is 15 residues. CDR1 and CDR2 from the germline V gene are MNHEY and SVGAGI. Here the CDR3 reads CASSREEGLRSPLHF. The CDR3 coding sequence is TGTGCCAGCAGTCGGGAAGAAGGGCTGCGCTCACCCCTCCACTTT.

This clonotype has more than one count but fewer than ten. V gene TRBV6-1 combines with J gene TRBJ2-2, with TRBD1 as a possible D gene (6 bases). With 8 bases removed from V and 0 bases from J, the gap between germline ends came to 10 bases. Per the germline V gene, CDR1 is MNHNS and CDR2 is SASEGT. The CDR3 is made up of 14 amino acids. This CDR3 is CASQDSPNTGELFF. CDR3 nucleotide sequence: TGTGCCAGCCAGGACAGCCCGAACACCGGGGAGCTGTTTTTT.

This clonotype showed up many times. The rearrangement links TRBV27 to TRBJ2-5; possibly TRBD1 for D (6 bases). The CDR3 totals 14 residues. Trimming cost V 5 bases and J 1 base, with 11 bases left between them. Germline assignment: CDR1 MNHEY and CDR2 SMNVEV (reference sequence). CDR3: CASSPWTVQETQYF. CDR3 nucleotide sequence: TGTGCCAGCAGTCCATGGACAGTCCAAGAGACCCAGTACTTC.

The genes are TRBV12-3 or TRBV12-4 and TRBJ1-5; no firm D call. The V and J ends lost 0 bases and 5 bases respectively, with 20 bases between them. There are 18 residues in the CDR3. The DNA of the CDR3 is TGTGCCAGCAGTTTAGCGCTAATGGGCAGCCCGGGCGATCAGCCCCAGCATTTT. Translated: CASSLALMGSPGDQPQHF.

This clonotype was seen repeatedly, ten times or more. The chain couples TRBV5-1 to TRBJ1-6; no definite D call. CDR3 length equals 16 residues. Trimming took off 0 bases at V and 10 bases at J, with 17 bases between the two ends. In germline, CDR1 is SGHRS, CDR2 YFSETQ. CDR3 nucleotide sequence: TGCGCCAGCAGCTTGGCTGGGCAGGAGGTTCGATCACCCCTCCACTTT. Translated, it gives CASSLAGQEVRSPLHF. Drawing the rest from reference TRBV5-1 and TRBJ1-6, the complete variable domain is KAGVTQTPRYLIKTRGQQVTLSCSPISGHRSVSWYQQTPGQGLQFLFEYFSETQRNKGNFPGRFSGRQFSNSRSEMNVSTLELGDSALYLCASSLAGQEVRSPLHFGNGTRLTVT.

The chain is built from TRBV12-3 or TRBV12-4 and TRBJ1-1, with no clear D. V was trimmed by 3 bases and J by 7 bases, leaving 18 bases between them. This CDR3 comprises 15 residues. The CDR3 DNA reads TGTGCCAGCAGTTTGACTACAGTGGAGAGTGTTGAAGCTTTCTTT. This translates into CASSLTTVESVEAFF.